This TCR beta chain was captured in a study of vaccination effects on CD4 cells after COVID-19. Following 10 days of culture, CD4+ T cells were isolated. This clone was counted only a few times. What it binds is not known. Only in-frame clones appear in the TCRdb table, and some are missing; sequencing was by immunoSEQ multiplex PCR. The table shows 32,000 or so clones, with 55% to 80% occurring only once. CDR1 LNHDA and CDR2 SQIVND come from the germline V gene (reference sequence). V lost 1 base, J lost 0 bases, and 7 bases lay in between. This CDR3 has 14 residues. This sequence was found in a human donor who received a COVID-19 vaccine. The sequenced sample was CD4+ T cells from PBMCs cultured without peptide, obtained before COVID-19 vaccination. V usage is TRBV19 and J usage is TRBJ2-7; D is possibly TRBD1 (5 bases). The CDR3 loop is CASSIVQGSYEQYF. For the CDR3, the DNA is TGTGCCAGTAGTATAGTGCAGGGCTCCTACGAGCAGTACTTC.